The sequence of this T cell receptor (beta chain) was determined in a study of identical twins. There are many counts of this clonotype. cDNA carried unique molecular identifiers, and a universal primer site was added by template switching. TCRdb passed the 5' RACE reads through MiXCR, listing each CDR3 protein once. Seen here are about 700,000 distinct CDR3 sequences, over 5% observed once, and the top ten hold about 2%. The sequencing input was naive T cells sorted from blood. This sequence originates from a man aged 18 to 29 in good health.

CDR3 amino acids: CSARDVIQETQYF. CDR3 nucleotides: TGCAGTGCTAGAGATGTGATCCAAGAGACCCAGTACTTC. The chain links TRBV20-1 to TRBJ2-5; no firm D call. The CDR3 runs 13 residues. V was shortened by 0 bases and J by 1 base, with 6 bases between the two germline ends. The germline gives CDR1 DFQATT, CDR2 SNEGSKA (reference sequence).